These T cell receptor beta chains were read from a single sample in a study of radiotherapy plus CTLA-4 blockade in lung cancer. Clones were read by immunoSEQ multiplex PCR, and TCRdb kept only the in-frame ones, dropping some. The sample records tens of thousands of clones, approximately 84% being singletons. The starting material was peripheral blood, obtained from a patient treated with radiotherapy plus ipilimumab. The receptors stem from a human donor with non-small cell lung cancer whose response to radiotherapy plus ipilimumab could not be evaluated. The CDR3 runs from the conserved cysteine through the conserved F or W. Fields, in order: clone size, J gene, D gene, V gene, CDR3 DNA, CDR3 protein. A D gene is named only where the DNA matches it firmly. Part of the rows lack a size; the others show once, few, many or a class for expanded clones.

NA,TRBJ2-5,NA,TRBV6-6,TGTGCCAGCAGTACCCAGGTCGGTCAGGGCCAGACCCAGTACTTC,CASSTQVGQGQTQYF
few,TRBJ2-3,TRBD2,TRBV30,TGTGCCTGGACGTCCGGGACTAGCGTTAGCACAGATACGCAGTATTTT,CAWTSGTSVSTDTQYF
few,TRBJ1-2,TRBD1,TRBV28,TGTGCCAGCAACACACAGGGGGTGGGGATCGGCTACACCTTC,CASNTQGVGIGYTF
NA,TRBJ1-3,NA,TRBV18,TGTGCCAGCTCATCACGATCACAGAACTCTGGAAACACCATATATTTT,CASSSRSQNSGNTIYF
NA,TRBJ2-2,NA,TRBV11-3,TGTGCCAGCAGCCCTTATAAATCCGGGGAGCTGTTTTTT,CASSPYKSGELFF
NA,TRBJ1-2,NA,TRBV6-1,TGTGCCAGCAGTGAGTCGGGTGCTTATGGCTACACCTTC,CASSESGAYGYTF
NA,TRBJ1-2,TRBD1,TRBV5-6,TGTGCCAGCAGTTCCGGGACAGGGGGCCGGGGCTATGGCTACACCTTC,CASSSGTGGRGYGYTF
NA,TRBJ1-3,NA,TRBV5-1,TGCGCCAGCAGCGGTCAAACAGGGAACGGAAACACCATATATTTT,CASSGQTGNGNTIYF
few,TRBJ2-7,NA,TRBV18,TGTGCCAGCTCCCCTGGACAGATCTCCTACGAGCAGTACTTC,CASSPGQISYEQYF
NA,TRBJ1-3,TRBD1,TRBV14,TGTGCCAGCAGCCAAGGAGGAGGACAGGGGGCTGGAAACACCATATATTTT,CASSQGGGQGAGNTIYF
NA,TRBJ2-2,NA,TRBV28,TGTGCCACTCCGGACAGGAACACCGGGGAGCTGTTTTTT,CATPDRNTGELFF
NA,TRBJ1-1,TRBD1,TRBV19,TGTGCCAGTAGCATGGGACAGCTCTCCACTGAAGCTTTCTTT,CASSMGQLSTEAFF
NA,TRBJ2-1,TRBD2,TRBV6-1,TGTGCCAGCATACGGCTAGCGGGTTCCTACAATGAGCAGTTCTTC,CASIRLAGSYNEQFF